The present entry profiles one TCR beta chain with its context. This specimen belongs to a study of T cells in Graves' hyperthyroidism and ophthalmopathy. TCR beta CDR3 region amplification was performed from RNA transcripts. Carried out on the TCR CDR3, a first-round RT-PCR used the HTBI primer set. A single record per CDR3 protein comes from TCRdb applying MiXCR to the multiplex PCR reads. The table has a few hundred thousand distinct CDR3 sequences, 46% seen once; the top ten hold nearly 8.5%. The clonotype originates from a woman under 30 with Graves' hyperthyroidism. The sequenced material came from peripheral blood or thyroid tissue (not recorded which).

The CDR3 DNA sequence: TGTGCCAGCAGTGAAGCCCTAGCGGGAGGGGAAGGAGAGACCCAGTACTTC. Translated, it gives CASSEALAGGEGETQYF. The chain recombines TRBV2 with TRBJ2-5, with TRBD2 identical over 12 bases. There are 17 residues in the CDR3. With 0 bases clipped from V and 4 bases from J, the junction kept 6 bases outside the gene matches. From germline, CDR1 is SNHLY and CDR2 FYNNEI.